A single sample is the source of the 12 T cell receptor beta chains below, sequenced in a study of naive and memory T cell subsets. Treatment described: skin biopsy from PPD injection site in Mantoux-positive individual. TCR cDNA received a 3' ligated oligonucleotide that carried a UMI. Amplification of ligated cDNA took four PCR rounds with SP2 and nested alpha and beta constant primers. One entry per CDR3 protein results from TCRdb running MiXCR on the UMI-ligation and nested PCR reads. The data contain about 30,000 distinct CDR3 sequences, under 8.5% of them singletons. Material: skin, obtained from a tuberculin skin test site. The receptor source for this set is an adult in good health.

This clonotype was observed a few times. The CDR3 protein is CSAGRGTAGYSNQPQHF. The CDR3 coding sequence is TGCAGTGCTGGACGTGGGACCGCCGGCTATAGCAATCAGCCCCAGCATTTT. J is TRBJ1-5 and V is TRBV20-1, with a weak D call TRBD1 (5 bases). The CDR3 is 17 amino acids. V was clipped by 5 bases and J by 0 bases, with 20 bases between them. Germline loops: CDR1 DFQATT, CDR2 SNEGSKA (reference sequence).

This clonotype was found many times. The CDR3: CASSPNLGTEAFF. As DNA, the CDR3 is TGTGCCAGCAGTCCCAATCTCGGCACTGAAGCTTTCTTT. The V and J genes are TRBV7-2 and TRBJ1-1; unclear D gene. CDR1 is SGHTA, CDR2 FQGNSA, per germline. V lost 6 bases and J 4 bases, leaving 12 bases between the germline ends. The CDR3 is 13 residues long.

Only a few counts were recorded for this clonotype. The chain employs TRBV20-1 and TRBJ1-2, with a tentative D call TRBD1 (5 bases). V lost 6 bases and J 5 bases, leaving 7 bases between the germline ends. Germline CDR1 DFQATT, CDR2 SNEGSKA (reference sequence). The CDR3 contains 10 residues. The CDR3 loop is CSAGPYGYTF. CDR3 sequence (DNA): TGCAGTGCGGGGCCTTATGGCTACACCTTC.

This clonotype was observed many times. The gene calls are TRBV12-3 or TRBV12-4 and TRBJ1-2; tentative D call: TRBD1 (5 bases). The CDR3 runs to 16 residues. V was clipped by 8 bases and J by 6 bases, with 25 bases between them. For the CDR3, the DNA is TGTGCCAGCTCCGTAGACCTTTCCGGGGCGGGTCATGGCTACACCTTC. Encoded protein: CASSVDLSGAGHGYTF.

In its sample, this clonotype ranks as medium-sized. The V and J genes are TRBV5-5 and TRBJ1-2; no clear D. There are 13 residues in the CDR3. From germline, CDR1 is SGHKS and CDR2 YYEKEE (reference sequence). Trimming cost V 5 bases and J 2 bases, with 10 bases left between them. The CDR3 DNA reads TGTGCCAGCAGTCCTGATGGAAACTATGGCTACACCTTC. Translating it yields CASSPDGNYGYTF.

This clonotype was recorded many times. The chain recombines TRBV7-3 with TRBJ2-7; TRBD2 matches at 7 bases. V gave up 5 bases and J gave up 6 bases; unmatched junction bases: 10. Germline CDR1 and CDR2: SGHTA and FQGTGA. This CDR3 has 14 amino acids. DNA of the CDR3: TGTGCCAGCAGCCCCGGGACTACCAGAGCCGAGCAGTACTTC. It specifies CASSPGTTRAEQYF. Using reference TRBV7-3 and TRBJ2-7 for the parts outside the CDR3, the full variable domain is GAGVSQTPSNKVTEKGKYVELRCDPISGHTALYWYRQSLGQGPEFLIYFQGTGAADDSGLPNDRFFAVRPEGSVSTLKIQRTERGDSAVYLCASSPGTTRAEQYFGPGTRLTVT.

This clonotype appeared many times. This chain uses TRBV5-1 with TRBJ2-1; either TRBD1 or TRBD2 may supply D (5 bases each). The CDR3 extends over 14 amino acids. From germline, CDR1 is SGHRS and CDR2 YFSETQ. V shed 4 bases and J shed 6 bases, with 14 bases lying between them. CDR3 nucleotides: TGCGCCAGCAGCGAAACGGGGCCACTCAATGAGCAGTTCTTC. It codes for CASSETGPLNEQFF.

This clonotype was picked up a small number of times. The chain links TRBV5-6 to TRBJ2-3; 8 nucleotides line up with TRBD2. V shed 4 bases, J shed 6 bases, and the junction held 22 bases outside the gene matches. This CDR3 is built from 19 residues. The V gene's germline CDR1 is SGHDT and CDR2 YYEEEE. The CDR3 DNA sequence: TGTGCCAGCAGCCCCCTGTCGGGGAGAAGCGGGGGCCGGAAGGATACGCAGTATTTT. Amino acid sequence: CASSPLSGRSGGRKDTQYF.

This clonotype has ten or more counts. CDR3 bases: TGCGCCAGCAGCCAAAGGCATGTGGAAAAACTGTTTTTT. Its protein product is CASSQRHVEKLFF. V gene TRBV4-1 combines with J gene TRBJ1-4; D uncertain. CDR3 length: 13 residues. Trimming took off 2 bases at V and 8 bases at J, with 9 bases between the two ends. Germline V gives CDR1 MGHRA, CDR2 YSYEKL.

This clonotype was counted many times. The chain has TRBV20-1 and TRBJ2-4, with 7 positions matching TRBD2. In germline, CDR1 is DFQATT, CDR2 SNEGSKA (reference sequence). The CDR3 runs 17 residues. The trim removed 6 bases at V and 0 bases at J, leaving 14 bases unmatched. CDR3 sequence reads: CSAAPRGELLAKNIQYF. In DNA, the CDR3 is TGCAGTGCCGCACCCCGGGGGGAGCTATTAGCCAAAAACATTCAGTACTTC.

This clonotype has a handful of counts. The chain joins TRBV2 to TRBJ1-2; D might be TRBD1 (6 bases). Germline-derived CDR1 and CDR2 are SNHLY and FYNNEI. The germline V and J ends were trimmed by 5 bases and 6 bases, with 16 bases remaining between them. This CDR3 spans 14 amino acids. The CDR3 region is CASSTGQPPHGYTF. CDR3 DNA: TGTGCCAGCAGTACTGGACAGCCCCCGCATGGCTACACCTTC.

At least ten counts were recorded for this clonotype. The V gene is TRBV20-1, the J gene TRBJ2-2; D tentatively reads TRBD1 or TRBD2 (5 bases each). The V and J ends lost 0 bases and 6 bases respectively, with 8 bases between them. CDR3 length: 13 amino acids. Germline CDR1 and CDR2: DFQATT and SNEGSKA (reference sequence). In DNA, the CDR3 is TGCAGTGCTAGAGACCGGGGCGCCGGGGAGCTGTTTTTT. Translating gives CSARDRGAGELFF.